These T cell receptor beta chains were read from a single sample in a study of blood T cells in healthy people across ages. TCRdb re-derived calls from the 5' RACE reads in MiXCR, one entry per CDR3 protein. Here the sample spans approximately 580,000 distinct CDR3 sequences, 24% being singletons. The sample also formed part of further work on T cells of mothers and their children.

Sequencing was carried out using blood. The receptor source for this set is a boy between 10 and 17 years old in good health. CDR3s include the opening cysteine and the closing phenylalanine or tryptophan. The D gene is left open where the match is weak. Clone size is stated in some rows and not others, as once, few, many or a class when expanded.

j_call: TRBJ1-2
clone_size: .
cdr3_length: 17
d_call: .
v_call: TRBV7-2
cdr3_nt: TGTGCCAGCAGCTCCGTTTGGCAGGGCCCCACTAACTATGGCTACACCTTC
cdr3_aa: CASSSVWQGPTNYGYTF

j_call: TRBJ2-5
clone_size: .
cdr3_length: 13
d_call: .
v_call: TRBV10-3
cdr3_nt: TGTGCCATCAGTGAGGCTAGCCAAGAGACCCAGTACTTC
cdr3_aa: CAISEASQETQYF

j_call: TRBJ1-1
clone_size: few
cdr3_length: 14
d_call: .
v_call: TRBV6-5
cdr3_nt: TGTGCCAGCAGTCGGACAGTAATGAACACTGAAGCTTTCTTT
cdr3_aa: CASSRTVMNTEAFF

j_call: TRBJ1-3
clone_size: .
cdr3_length: 13
d_call: .
v_call: TRBV4-3
cdr3_nt: TGCGCCAGCAGCCAAGATCCCGGAAACACCATATATTTT
cdr3_aa: CASSQDPGNTIYF

j_call: TRBJ2-1
clone_size: few
cdr3_length: 20
d_call: TRBD2
v_call: TRBV4-2
cdr3_nt: TGTGCCAGCAGCCAAGCCCGTGGGCTAGCGGGAGGCGTGGCCTACAATGAGCAGTTCTTC
cdr3_aa: CASSQARGLAGGVAYNEQFF

j_call: TRBJ1-1
clone_size: .
cdr3_length: 14
d_call: .
v_call: TRBV12-3/TRBV12-4
cdr3_nt: TGTGCCAGCAAGGCTCCAAATGCGGGCACTGAAGCTTTCTTT
cdr3_aa: CASKAPNAGTEAFF

j_call: TRBJ1-5
clone_size: few
cdr3_length: 15
d_call: .
v_call: TRBV27
cdr3_nt: TGTGCCAGCAGTTTTGATGGGGATTCGATGGCGCCCCAGCATTTT
cdr3_aa: CASSFDGDSMAPQHF

j_call: TRBJ2-7
clone_size: .
cdr3_length: 15
d_call: .
v_call: TRBV15
cdr3_nt: TGTGCCACCAGCAGAGAAGGTCAGGGATCCTACGAGCAGTACTTC
cdr3_aa: CATSREGQGSYEQYF

j_call: TRBJ1-1
clone_size: few
cdr3_length: 13
d_call: .
v_call: TRBV20-1
cdr3_nt: TGCAGTGCTAGAATAACAGGGAACACTGAAGCTTTCTTT
cdr3_aa: CSARITGNTEAFF

j_call: TRBJ2-1
clone_size: .
cdr3_length: 16
d_call: .
v_call: TRBV7-2
cdr3_nt: TGTGCCAGCAGCTTAGGTCCCATAGCGGCCTACAATGAGCAGTTCTTC
cdr3_aa: CASSLGPIAAYNEQFF

j_call: TRBJ2-7
clone_size: .
cdr3_length: 16
d_call: TRBD2
v_call: TRBV5-1
cdr3_nt: TGCGCCAGCAGCTTGTTCCTAGCGGGAGGGGGAAACGAGCAGTACTTC
cdr3_aa: CASSLFLAGGGNEQYF

j_call: TRBJ1-1
clone_size: few
cdr3_length: 13
d_call: .
v_call: TRBV4-3
cdr3_nt: TGCGCCAGCAGCCAAGATCGGGGCTCGGGAGCTTTCTTT
cdr3_aa: CASSQDRGSGAFF

j_call: TRBJ2-1
clone_size: many
cdr3_length: 13
d_call: TRBD1
v_call: TRBV28
cdr3_nt: TGCGCCAGCAGCTTGGACAGGGGCAATGAGCAGTTCTTC
cdr3_aa: CASSLDRGNEQFF

j_call: TRBJ1-5
clone_size: few
cdr3_length: 13
d_call: .
v_call: TRBV19
cdr3_nt: TGTGCCAGTATAGGGGGGTACAATCAGCCCCAGCATTTT
cdr3_aa: CASIGGYNQPQHF

j_call: TRBJ2-7
clone_size: .
cdr3_length: 13
d_call: .
v_call: TRBV21-1
cdr3_nt: TGTGCCAGCGGAAAAAGTGGACCCTACGAGCAGTACTTC
cdr3_aa: CASGKSGPYEQYF

j_call: TRBJ1-4
clone_size: few
cdr3_length: 15
d_call: .
v_call: TRBV6-6
cdr3_nt: TGTGCCAGCACCCTGGACAGTGCAACTAATGAAAAACTGTTTTTT
cdr3_aa: CASTLDSATNEKLFF

j_call: TRBJ2-7
clone_size: few
cdr3_length: 13
d_call: .
v_call: TRBV11-1
cdr3_nt: TGTGCCAGCAGCGGACCTGCCGCCTACGAGCAGTACTTC
cdr3_aa: CASSGPAAYEQYF

j_call: TRBJ1-4
clone_size: .
cdr3_length: 16
d_call: .
v_call: TRBV3-1
cdr3_nt: TGTGCCAGCAGCCGAGATCGCGGGTTCGGGGTTGAAAAACTGTTTTTT
cdr3_aa: CASSRDRGFGVEKLFF

j_call: TRBJ2-5
clone_size: .
cdr3_length: 16
d_call: TRBD1
v_call: TRBV7-2
cdr3_nt: TGTGCCAGCAGCCGCGGCGGGACAGGGGGCGCTGAGACCCAGTACTTC
cdr3_aa: CASSRGGTGGAETQYF

j_call: TRBJ2-5
clone_size: many
cdr3_length: 10
d_call: .
v_call: TRBV29-1
cdr3_nt: TGCAGCGTTGTTGGGGAGACCCAGTACTTC
cdr3_aa: CSVVGETQYF

j_call: TRBJ2-6
clone_size: .
cdr3_length: 16
d_call: .
v_call: TRBV5-1
cdr3_nt: TGCGCCAGCAGCTTCATTCAGGGGCGAAGTGCCAACGTCCTGACTTTC
cdr3_aa: CASSFIQGRSANVLTF

j_call: TRBJ2-7
clone_size: .
cdr3_length: 16
d_call: TRBD2
v_call: TRBV5-1
cdr3_nt: TGCGCCAGCACGCGGACTAGCGGTGCGAGCTCCTACGAGCAGTACTTC
cdr3_aa: CASTRTSGASSYEQYF

j_call: TRBJ2-3
clone_size: few
cdr3_length: 14
d_call: .
v_call: TRBV7-8
cdr3_nt: TGTGCCAGCAGCTTAACACTCCGACTAGATACGCAGTATTTT
cdr3_aa: CASSLTLRLDTQYF

j_call: TRBJ2-1
clone_size: medium-sized
cdr3_length: 15
d_call: TRBD2
v_call: TRBV13
cdr3_nt: TGTGCCAGCAGCTCCGGGACTAGCGGTTACAATGAGCAGTTCTTC
cdr3_aa: CASSSGTSGYNEQFF

j_call: TRBJ2-7
clone_size: .
cdr3_length: 15
d_call: .
v_call: TRBV5-1
cdr3_nt: TGCGCCAGCAGCTTGTCCGGCGGGTTAAACTACGAGCAGTACTTC
cdr3_aa: CASSLSGGLNYEQYF

j_call: TRBJ1-1
clone_size: once
cdr3_length: 20
d_call: .
v_call: TRBV4-3
cdr3_nt: TGCGCCAGCAGCCAAGATGTTTTGGACAGATATACTAACATGAACACTGAAGCTTTCTTT
cdr3_aa: CASSQDVLDRYTNMNTEAFF

j_call: TRBJ1-2
clone_size: .
cdr3_length: 15
d_call: .
v_call: TRBV6-5
cdr3_nt: TGTGCCAGCAAGCGGGGTCAAGACAGAAACTATGGCTACACCTTC
cdr3_aa: CASKRGQDRNYGYTF

j_call: TRBJ2-1
clone_size: few
cdr3_length: 15
d_call: TRBD1
v_call: TRBV7-3
cdr3_nt: TGTGCCAGCAGCATTGACAGGGTCCCCTACAATGAGCAGTTCTTC
cdr3_aa: CASSIDRVPYNEQFF

j_call: TRBJ1-1
clone_size: few
cdr3_length: 15
d_call: TRBD1
v_call: TRBV12-3/TRBV12-4
cdr3_nt: TGTGCCAGCAGTAAACCGGGACAGGGGGCTACTGAAGCTTTCTTT
cdr3_aa: CASSKPGQGATEAFF

j_call: TRBJ2-1
clone_size: .
cdr3_length: 12
d_call: .
v_call: TRBV7-2
cdr3_nt: TGTGCCAGCGGATACAGGGATAATGAGCAGTTCTTC
cdr3_aa: CASGYRDNEQFF

j_call: TRBJ2-3
clone_size: few
cdr3_length: 16
d_call: TRBD2
v_call: TRBV20-1
cdr3_nt: TGCAGTGCTAGAGTCTTAGCGGGAGACGTCGGAGATACGCAGTATTTT
cdr3_aa: CSARVLAGDVGDTQYF

j_call: TRBJ2-3
clone_size: .
cdr3_length: 13
d_call: .
v_call: TRBV29-1
cdr3_nt: TGCAGCGTTGAAGATGGGTACACAGATACGCAGTATTTT
cdr3_aa: CSVEDGYTDTQYF

j_call: TRBJ2-1
clone_size: .
cdr3_length: 21
d_call: .
v_call: TRBV11-1
cdr3_nt: TGTGCCAGCAGCTTAGGGTACACCTTATCCGGTCAACTTAGCTCCTACAATGAGCAGTTCTTC
cdr3_aa: CASSLGYTLSGQLSSYNEQFF

j_call: TRBJ2-3
clone_size: .
cdr3_length: 16
d_call: TRBD2
v_call: TRBV18
cdr3_nt: TGTGCCAGCTCACCATTCGGGACTAGCAGTGTGGATACGCAGTATTTT
cdr3_aa: CASSPFGTSSVDTQYF

j_call: TRBJ2-5
clone_size: many
cdr3_length: 14
d_call: TRBD1
v_call: TRBV29-1
cdr3_nt: TGCAGCGTCGGGGCACAGGGGGTCACAGAGACCCAGTACTTC
cdr3_aa: CSVGAQGVTETQYF

j_call: TRBJ2-2
clone_size: few
cdr3_length: 13
d_call: .
v_call: TRBV7-8
cdr3_nt: TGTGCCAGCAGCTGGGTGCAGGGCGGGGAGCTGTTTTTT
cdr3_aa: CASSWVQGGELFF

j_call: TRBJ1-5
clone_size: few
cdr3_length: 19
d_call: .
v_call: TRBV4-3
cdr3_nt: TGCGCCAGCAGCCCCAATTTAAAGATATGGGGAGTAGGCAATCAGCCCCAGCATTTT
cdr3_aa: CASSPNLKIWGVGNQPQHF

j_call: TRBJ1-2
clone_size: .
cdr3_length: 14
d_call: TRBD1
v_call: TRBV12-3/TRBV12-4
cdr3_nt: TGTGCCAGCAGTCCGGGACAGAATAACTATGGCTACACCTTC
cdr3_aa: CASSPGQNNYGYTF

j_call: TRBJ2-7
clone_size: .
cdr3_length: 13
d_call: .
v_call: TRBV6-6
cdr3_nt: TGTGCCAGCAGTTACCGGTCCGCGGACGAGCAGTACTTC
cdr3_aa: CASSYRSADEQYF

j_call: TRBJ1-1
clone_size: many
cdr3_length: 13
d_call: .
v_call: TRBV25-1
cdr3_nt: TGTGCCAGCACCGACCGGATAACCACTGAAGCTTTCTTT
cdr3_aa: CASTDRITTEAFF

j_call: TRBJ2-1
clone_size: .
cdr3_length: 14
d_call: .
v_call: TRBV19
cdr3_nt: TGTGCCAGTAGTATCCACTCCTCCTACAATGAGCAGTTCTTC
cdr3_aa: CASSIHSSYNEQFF

j_call: TRBJ2-7
clone_size: .
cdr3_length: 14
d_call: TRBD1
v_call: TRBV5-5
cdr3_nt: TGTGCCAGCAGCCGGGACAGGATAGACTACGAGCAGTACTTC
cdr3_aa: CASSRDRIDYEQYF

j_call: TRBJ2-3
clone_size: .
cdr3_length: 13
d_call: .
v_call: TRBV7-2
cdr3_nt: TGTGCCAGCAGCTCGCGAACCACAGATACGCAGTATTTT
cdr3_aa: CASSSRTTDTQYF

j_call: TRBJ1-2
clone_size: .
cdr3_length: 18
d_call: .
v_call: TRBV12-3/TRBV12-4
cdr3_nt: TGTGCCAGCAGTTTATTTCGTCGGCAGGGGCGTCGTGGAGGTGACTACACCTTC
cdr3_aa: CASSLFRRQGRRGGDYTF

j_call: TRBJ2-3
clone_size: few
cdr3_length: 15
d_call: .
v_call: TRBV9
cdr3_nt: TGTGCCAGCAGCGTAGGCGGGGGCCCCTCAAATACGCAGTATTTT
cdr3_aa: CASSVGGGPSNTQYF

j_call: TRBJ2-3
clone_size: .
cdr3_length: 15
d_call: .
v_call: TRBV7-2
cdr3_nt: TGTGCCAGCAGACCACGGACAGCTAGCACAGATACGCAGTATTTT
cdr3_aa: CASRPRTASTDTQYF

j_call: TRBJ2-2
clone_size: few
cdr3_length: 15
d_call: .
v_call: TRBV11-2
cdr3_nt: TGTGCCAGCAGCCCGCCCCCTGGCCGCACCGGGGAGCTGTTTTTT
cdr3_aa: CASSPPPGRTGELFF

j_call: TRBJ2-3
clone_size: .
cdr3_length: 13
d_call: .
v_call: TRBV7-7
cdr3_nt: TGTGCTAGCAGCCCGGGAAGTGGGGATACGCAGTATTTT
cdr3_aa: CASSPGSGDTQYF

j_call: TRBJ2-5
clone_size: .
cdr3_length: 13
d_call: .
v_call: TRBV3-1
cdr3_nt: TGTGCCAGCAGCGACTCTGGACAGTCCACCCAGTACTTC
cdr3_aa: CASSDSGQSTQYF

j_call: TRBJ1-2
clone_size: .
cdr3_length: 14
d_call: .
v_call: TRBV28
cdr3_nt: TGTGCCAGCAGTCAAGGGGCCAACACCTATGGCTACACCTTC
cdr3_aa: CASSQGANTYGYTF

j_call: TRBJ2-7
clone_size: .
cdr3_length: 14
d_call: .
v_call: TRBV7-2
cdr3_nt: TGTGCCAGCAGCTTCCGGGACTTCTTCTACGAGCAGTACTTC
cdr3_aa: CASSFRDFFYEQYF

j_call: TRBJ2-1
clone_size: many
cdr3_length: 16
d_call: .
v_call: TRBV5-1
cdr3_nt: TGCGCCAGCAGCTTGGGAAGAGCGGTTTTCTACAATGAGCAGTTCTTC
cdr3_aa: CASSLGRAVFYNEQFF

j_call: TRBJ2-4
clone_size: .
cdr3_length: 16
d_call: .
v_call: TRBV10-2
cdr3_nt: TGCGCCAGCAGTGAGTTGACAGGGAGGTCCAAAAACATTCAGTACTTC
cdr3_aa: CASSELTGRSKNIQYF